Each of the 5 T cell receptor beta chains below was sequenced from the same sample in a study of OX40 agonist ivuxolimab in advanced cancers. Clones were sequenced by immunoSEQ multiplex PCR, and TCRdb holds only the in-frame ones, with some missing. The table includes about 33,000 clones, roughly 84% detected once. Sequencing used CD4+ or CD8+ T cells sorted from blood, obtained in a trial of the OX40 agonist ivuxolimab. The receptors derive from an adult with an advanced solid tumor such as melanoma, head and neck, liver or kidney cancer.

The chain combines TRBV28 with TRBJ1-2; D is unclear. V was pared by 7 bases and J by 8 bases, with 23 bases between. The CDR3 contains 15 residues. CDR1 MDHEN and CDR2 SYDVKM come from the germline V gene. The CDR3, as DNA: TGTGCCAGCACCCCCCCCACGCTGATCTGGGGAGGCTACACCTTC. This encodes CASTPPTLIWGGYTF.

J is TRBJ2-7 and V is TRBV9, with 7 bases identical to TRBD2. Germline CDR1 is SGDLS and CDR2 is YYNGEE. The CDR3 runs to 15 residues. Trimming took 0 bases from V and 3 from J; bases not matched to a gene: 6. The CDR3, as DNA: TGTGCCAGCAGCGTAGAACCGGGGACTAACTACGAGCAGTACTTC. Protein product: CASSVEPGTNYEQYF.

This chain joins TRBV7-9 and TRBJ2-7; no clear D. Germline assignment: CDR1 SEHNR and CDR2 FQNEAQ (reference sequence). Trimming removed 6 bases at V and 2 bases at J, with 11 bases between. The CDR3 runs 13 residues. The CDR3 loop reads CASSPPLAYEQYF. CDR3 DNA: TGTGCCAGCAGTCCTCCTCTAGCCTACGAGCAGTACTTC.

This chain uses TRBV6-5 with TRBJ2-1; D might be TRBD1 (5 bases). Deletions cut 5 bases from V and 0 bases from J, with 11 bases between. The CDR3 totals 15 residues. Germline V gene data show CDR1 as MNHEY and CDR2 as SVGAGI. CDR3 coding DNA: TGTGCCAGCAGTCCCGGACATTTCTCCTACAATGAGCAGTTCTTC. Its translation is CASSPGHFSYNEQFF.

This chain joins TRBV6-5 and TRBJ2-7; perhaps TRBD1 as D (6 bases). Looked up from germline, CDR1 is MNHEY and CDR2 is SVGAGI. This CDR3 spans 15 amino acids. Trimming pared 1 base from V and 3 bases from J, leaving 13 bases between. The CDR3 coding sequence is TGTGCCAGCAGTTACTTGGACAGCAAAGGCTACGAGCAGTACTTC. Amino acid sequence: CASSYLDSKGYEQYF.